This entry describes one T cell receptor beta chain. Its antigen is unidentified. All patients relapsed after autologous stem cell transplantation, and brentuximab vedotin exposure varied. Magnetic negative selection was used to purify CD4+ T cells from thawed PBMCs. This sample is part of a study of PD-1 blockade in classical Hodgkin lymphoma. CDR1 is GTSNPN and CDR2 is SVGIG in the germline V gene (reference sequence). V lost 2 bases to trimming and J lost 9 bases; unmatched junction nucleotides: 10. CDR3 length: 14 amino acids. Clones were sequenced by immunoSEQ multiplex PCR, and TCRdb holds only the in-frame ones, with some missing. The profile covers tens of thousands of clones, with around 86% appearing a single time and 2.4% taken by the ten largest. The study's findings and limits: Later analyses included only patients treated at least 1 year post-ASCT. Baseline diversity resembling that of newly diagnosed patients was seen in complete responders. By cycle point C4D1, TCR diversity had risen significantly in CD4+ cells (but not CD8+ cells).

The sequences come from CD4+ T cells from blood, collected at baseline. The receptor's source is a human donor with classical Hodgkin lymphoma. The chain recombines TRBV30 with TRBJ2-1; 7 nucleotides agree with TRBD2. As DNA, the CDR3 is TGTGCCTGGAGTCCCGCGGTGGGGAGGGCTGAGCAGTTCTTC. This gives the protein CAWSPAVGRAEQFF.